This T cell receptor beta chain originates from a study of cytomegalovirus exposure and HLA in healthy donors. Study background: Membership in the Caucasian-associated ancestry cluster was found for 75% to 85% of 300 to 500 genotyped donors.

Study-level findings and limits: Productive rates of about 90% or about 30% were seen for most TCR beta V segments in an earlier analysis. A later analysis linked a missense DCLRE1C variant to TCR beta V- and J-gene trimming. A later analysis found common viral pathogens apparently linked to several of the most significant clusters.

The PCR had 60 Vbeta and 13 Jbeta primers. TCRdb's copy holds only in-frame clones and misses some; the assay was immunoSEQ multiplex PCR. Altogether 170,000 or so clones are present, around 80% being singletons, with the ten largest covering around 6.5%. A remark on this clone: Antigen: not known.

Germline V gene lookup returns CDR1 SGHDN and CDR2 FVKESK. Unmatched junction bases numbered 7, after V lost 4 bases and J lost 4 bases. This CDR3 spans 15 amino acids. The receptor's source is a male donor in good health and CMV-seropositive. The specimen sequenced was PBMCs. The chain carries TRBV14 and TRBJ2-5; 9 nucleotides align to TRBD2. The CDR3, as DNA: TGTGCCAGCAGCCCCCTGCGGGGGGGGGCAGAGACCCAGTACTTC. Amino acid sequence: CASSPLRGGAETQYF.